This section outlines one T cell receptor (beta chain) sequence together with its context. Its antigen is still unknown. This sample stems from a study of cytomegalovirus exposure and HLA in healthy donors. As for the study in general: Among the 398 genotyped donors, just over 80% were placed in the Caucasian-associated ancestry cluster.

V was trimmed by 0 bases and J by 8 bases, leaving 13 bases between them. Germline-derived CDR1 and CDR2 are MGHRA and YSYEKL. The CDR3 length is 15 residues. Study outcomes and limitations: Several V segments, TRBV6-2 and TRBV6-3 among them, could not be told apart and were dropped. The majority of CMV-associated TCR beta chains were reported as apparently HLA-restricted in a later analysis.

This PCR relied on a set of 60 Vbeta primers and 13 Jbeta primers. Profiled with immunoSEQ multiplex PCR; TCRdb holds only in-frame clones, not every one. The repertoire includes tens of thousands of clones, around three quarters of them detected once, and more than 4% sits in the top ten. This chain links TRBV4-1 with TRBJ1-4, with D maybe TRBD1 (5 bases). Material: PBMCs. The source of this sequence is a woman in her twenties or thirties in good health and CMV-seronegative. Here the CDR3 reads CASSQEGGTGEKLFF. The CDR3 bases are TGCGCCAGCAGCCAAGAAGGCGGGACGGGGGAAAAACTGTTTTTT.